A selection of T cell receptor beta chains follows, all from one sample in a study of cytomegalovirus exposure and HLA in healthy donors. Clones were read by immunoSEQ multiplex PCR, and TCRdb kept only the in-frame ones, dropping some. This sample yields around 160,000 clones, of which roughly nine tenths are seen a single time; approximately 3% belongs to the top ten. Sequences were obtained from PBMCs. These TCRs come from a woman aged 18-29 years in good health and CMV-seropositive. Each CDR3 is given with its conserved first and last residue. The D gene is left open where the match is weak. A clone size is listed for some rows: how often the clone was seen (once, few, many), or a class if it is expanded.

clone_size	v_call	d_call	j_call	cdr3_nt	cdr3_aa
NA	TRBV7-3	TRBD2	TRBJ2-2	TGTGCCAGCGGAAAAGGCGGTGCTAGCGGGAGTTATACCGGGGAGCTGTTTTTT	CASGKGGASGSYTGELFF
NA	TRBV6-1	TRBD1	TRBJ2-1	TGTGCCAGCAGTCCCGGGACAGGGAATGAGCAGTTCTTC	CASSPGTGNEQFF
NA	TRBV6-5	NA	TRBJ2-7	TGTGCCAGCAGCCTCCGGGACATTAGCGAGCAGTACTTC	CASSLRDISEQYF
once	TRBV14	TRBD2	TRBJ2-7	TGTGCCAGCAGCCAAGCCGGACTAGCGGGAAACGAGCAGTACTTC	CASSQAGLAGNEQYF
once	TRBV10-1	NA	TRBJ2-7	TGCGCCGAGACAGACTCCTACGAGCAGTACTTC	CAETDSYEQYF
NA	TRBV4-2	TRBD1	TRBJ2-5	TGTGCCAGCAGCCAATCCCCCGGAGACAGGGGAGAGACCCAGTACTTC	CASSQSPGDRGETQYF
NA	TRBV7-9	TRBD2	TRBJ2-7	TGTGCCAGCAGGTCGGCGGGGGGCTACGAGCAGTACTTC	CASRSAGGYEQYF
NA	TRBV14	NA	TRBJ2-1	TGTGCCAGCAGCCATGTGGGGGCCAACTACAATGAGCAGTTCTTC	CASSHVGANYNEQFF
NA	TRBV6-5	NA	TRBJ1-1	TGTGCCAGCAGTACCACAGTGAACACTGAAGCTTTCTTT	CASSTTVNTEAFF
NA	TRBV29-1	NA	TRBJ1-1	TGCAGCGTTTCCGGGGGGAACACTGAAGCTTTCTTT	CSVSGGNTEAFF
NA	TRBV18	TRBD1	TRBJ1-4	TGTGCCAGCTCACAAAAGGGACAGGAAGGTGAAAAACTGTTTTTT	CASSQKGQEGEKLFF
NA	TRBV14	NA	TRBJ1-2	TGTGCCAGCAGCCAAGATCTTTCGTACTATGGCTACACCTTC	CASSQDLSYYGYTF
few	TRBV2	NA	TRBJ1-6	TGTGCCAGCAGCGCCGAATTCGGGGCCCTCCACTTT	CASSAEFGALHF
few	TRBV6-5	NA	TRBJ1-5	TGTGCCACCGGACAGCTAGGCAATCAGCCCCAGCATTTT	CATGQLGNQPQHF
NA	TRBV4-3	TRBD1	TRBJ2-2	TGCGCCAGCAGCCATGGGGACAGGGGAACCGGGGAGCTGTTTTTT	CASSHGDRGTGELFF
NA	TRBV4-3	NA	TRBJ2-7	TGCGCCAGCAGCCAAGCCCCCGGGACTCCCAGCTCCTACGAGCAGTACTTC	CASSQAPGTPSSYEQYF
NA	TRBV25-1	TRBD2	TRBJ2-1	TGTGCCAGCAGTGAATCGGCGGCGGGGGGAAAGGTCAATGAGCAGTTCTTC	CASSESAAGGKVNEQFF
once	TRBV7-2	NA	TRBJ2-1	TGTGCCAGCAGCTTAGGCGGGATAGGAGCATCGGTGCAGTTCTTC	CASSLGGIGASVQFF
NA	TRBV5-1	NA	TRBJ1-1	TGCGCCAGCAGACCTTCGGGGAACACTGAAGCTTTCTTT	CASRPSGNTEAFF
NA	TRBV5-1	NA	TRBJ2-7	TGCGCCAGCAGCTTGTACAGAGCCTACGAGCAGTACTTC	CASSLYRAYEQYF
NA	TRBV29-1	TRBD2	TRBJ2-3	TGCAGCTTCTGGATGGGCGGGGGTGCAGATACGCAGTATTTT	CSFWMGGGADTQYF
NA	TRBV5-1	TRBD1	TRBJ2-2	TGCGCCAGCAGCTTGGGACAGGGGGATTTCGAGGAGCTGTTTTTT	CASSLGQGDFEELFF
NA	TRBV25-1	NA	TRBJ2-5	TGTGCCAGCGACGTGAGACATCCAGAGACCCAGTACTTC	CASDVRHPETQYF
NA	TRBV30	TRBD2	TRBJ2-1	TGTGCCTGGAGTGTGACTAGCGGGGGGTACAGTGAGCAGTTCTTC	CAWSVTSGGYSEQFF
NA	TRBV2	TRBD2	TRBJ2-1	TGTGCCAGCACTACCCTTTCCGGGACTAGCGGGAAAAATGAGCAGTTCTTC	CASTTLSGTSGKNEQFF
NA	TRBV27	NA	TRBJ1-6	TGTGCCAGCAGTATAACAGGGCTGGGTTCACCCCTCCACTTT	CASSITGLGSPLHF
NA	TRBV14	TRBD2	TRBJ2-7	TGTGCCAGCAGCCAAGGCACGGGAGGGCCGGTCGACGAGCAGTACTTC	CASSQGTGGPVDEQYF
NA	TRBV29-1	TRBD1	TRBJ2-5	TGCAGCGTTGAAGTTTTAGACAGGGGAGAGATTGAGACCCAGTACTTC	CSVEVLDRGEIETQYF
once	TRBV2	NA	TRBJ2-5	TGTGCCAGCAGTACAGGGTATGCGGGAGAATCTCAGTACTTC	CASSTGYAGESQYF
NA	TRBV2	NA	TRBJ2-5	TGTGCCAGCAGGGGACTCTCGGTCCCAGAGACCCAGTACTTC	CASRGLSVPETQYF
NA	TRBV7-9	TRBD2	TRBJ2-1	TGTGCCACCAACGGACTAGTATCGAATGAGCAGTTCTTC	CATNGLVSNEQFF
NA	TRBV19	NA	TRBJ1-2	TGTGCCAGTAGTATGGCAGGGCCAGGGAATGGCTACACCTTC	CASSMAGPGNGYTF
NA	TRBV11-1	TRBD2	TRBJ2-5	TGTGCCAGCAGCCCCTCCCAGCGGGAGTGGAGGGAGACCCAGTACTTC	CASSPSQREWRETQYF
NA	TRBV28	TRBD1	TRBJ2-3	TGTGCCAGCAATAACAGGGGTAGCACAGATACGCAGTATTTT	CASNNRGSTDTQYF
few	TRBV28	TRBD2	TRBJ2-3	TGTGCCAGCAGTTCAAGCCTAGCGGAGGCGGGCACAGATACGCAGTATTTT	CASSSSLAEAGTDTQYF